This T cell receptor (beta chain) comes out of a study of T cell responses to AZD1222 COVID-19 vaccine. As for this clone: Its specificity is not known.

Clones were read by immunoSEQ multiplex PCR, and TCRdb kept only the in-frame ones, dropping some. The repertoire holds tens of thousands of clones, with around 90% as singletons. Whole-study findings and limits: The study sampled repertoires only after the peak T cell response.

This TCR was sampled from an adult who received the AZD1222 COVID-19 vaccine. Sequencing was performed on peripheral blood, taken 28 days after the second AZD1222 dose.

The CDR3 sequence is CATGTGAYSGNTIYF. Written as DNA, the CDR3 is TGTGCCACCGGGACAGGGGCCTACTCTGGAAACACCATATATTTT. The V and J genes are TRBV6-5 and TRBJ1-3; 10 nucleotides line up with TRBD1. The CDR3 consists of 15 residues. Germline CDR1 MNHEY, CDR2 SVGAGI. The trim removed 10 bases at V and 0 bases at J, leaving 6 bases unmatched.